This T cell receptor beta chain was sequenced for a study of beta chain features in type 1 diabetes (dated by TCRdb to 2016 to 2019). General notes on the study: No differences in mean age, gender distribution, total cell number or subset yield were found between patients and healthy donors. A total of 107,917,701 sorted cells were examined across all samples, and a strong correlation was observed between cell number per subset and RNA yield. Naive and central memory subsets were obtained from all 30 or so donors, but regulatory and stem cell-like memory subsets were isolated from only 8 patients and roughly eight healthy donors. In the study, recently diagnosed type 1 diabetes patients and matched healthy donors were compared on the TCRB repertoires of their sorted circulating CD4+ T cell subsets.

About this clone itself: The antigen it recognizes is unknown. Within one base of it there is no much larger clone, and no base qualities were kept.

Sequences SQVTM (CDR1) and ANQGSEA (CDR2) are obtained from the germline V gene. Trimmed from V: 6 bases; trimmed from J: 1 base; junction bases lacking a gene match: 5. The CDR3 spans 14 residues, from the cysteine through the phenylalanine. Only the CDR3 DNA is retained, 42 bases long and in frame from the first base. A single peripheral blood draw of about 116 mL on average was collected from each donor into heparinised tubes. Using a panel that included CD45RO, CCR7, CD25, CD127, CD95 and CD27, naive, central memory, regulatory and stem cell-like memory CD4+ T cells were sorted on a BD FACSAria II. All sorted populations exceeded 95% purity. PBMCs were isolated right away by Lymphoprep density gradient centrifugation and were stained directly, without culture. So that batch effects would be minimized, each experiment stained and sorted samples in pairs, pairing one healthy donor with one patient.

The study at large found these results: At VDJ recombination sites, patients with type 1 diabetes made fewer insertions and deleted more nucleotides, a pattern implying thymic rearrangement abnormalities. In all four CD4+ subsets, TCRB CDR3 length was moderately but significantly shorter in type 1 diabetes patients. PCR may preferentially amplify shorter templates, but because patient and control samples were amplified and corrected together, any resulting skew would affect both groups equally. Because the HLA sub-analyses included only small numbers of individuals, any influence of HLA type on TCRB rearrangement was left unresolved. Sequencing cDNA rather than genomic DNA could over-represent highly expressing activated cells, although activation and CD3 levels did not differ between groups. Naive, central memory and regulatory TCRB repertoires appeared to be more alike among patients than among healthy donors.

The entire isolated RNA was reverse transcribed using the High Capacity cDNA Reverse Transcription Kit, and thus expressed TCRB transcripts were sequenced. Naive, central memory and regulatory T cell samples underwent deep immunoSEQ sequencing, averaging around 4 million total reads per sample. Sorted cells were lysed in RLT buffer and RNA was extracted with DNase-treated RNeasy Micro or Mini kits, depending on cell number. Each cell subset was processed on its own to prevent cross-contamination, while patient and healthy donor samples were processed together. Using the immunoSEQ multiplex PCR, TCRB sequences were amplified from cDNA into 87-bp fragments spanning the CDR3 region. Sequencing of the amplicons was performed on the Illumina HiSeq platform. In the original analysis: Synthetic template baselines were used to correct PCR bias computationally, reads within Hamming distance 2 were collapsed together, and singletons that could not be merged were discarded. Reads were aligned against IMGT so that V, D and J genes, CDR3 length and insertions or deletions at six rearrangement sites could be assigned. Within each subset, clonotype counts were normalized to the number of sorted cells before true diversity and Gini coefficients were calculated with the tcR R package. The overlap coefficient, calculated on TCRB nucleotide sequences, was used to measure repertoire sharing. As a proxy for the pre-selection repertoire, out-of-frame TCRB sequences from naive cells were analyzed. Not all clones reach the TCRdb copy of this immuneACCESS table, which keeps in-frame sequences only. Checked studies attribute under half of the gap to unresolved V genes and leave the rest unexplained. Clone size and V and J calls were adopted from that table, with D and trimming inferred from the DNA. The table for this sample lists about 620,000 clones; about a sixth of them were counted only once. The ten largest clones capture around 0.095% of the sample.

The chain is made from TRBV29-1 and TRBJ1-5, and 8 junction bases match TRBD1. Sequenced material: naive CD4+ T cells from blood. What the cell subset or site label conveys for this sample: true naive CD4+ T cells. This TCR derives from a man aged 18-30 years in good health. The DNA sequence reads TGCAGCGTGAAACAGGGGGAGAGCAATCAGCCCCAGCATTTT. The resulting protein is CSVKQGESNQPQHF. Reference TRBV29-1 and TRBJ1-5 genes cover what lies past the CDR3, so the full variable domain is SAVISQKPSRDICQRGTSLTIQCQVDSQVTMMFWYRQQPGQSLTLIATANQGSEATYESGFVIDKFPISRPNLTFSTLTVSNMSPEDSSIYLCSVKQGESNQPQHFGDGTRLSIL.